Each of the 9 T cell receptor beta chains below was sequenced from the same sample in a study of response to subunit inactivated influenza vaccine. Via MiXCR, TCRdb re-called the RT-PCR reads, giving one row per CDR3 protein. The sample records about 540,000 distinct CDR3 sequences, under 30% being singletons. These same data were also listed under a study on T cells expressing NK-cell markers. That source notes: Scientists made TCR beta cDNA using 5'RACE template switching with UMIs.

Sequences were derived from CD4+ T cells sorted from PBMCs, sampled 11 to 12 days after vaccination. All receptors come from a man in his fifties who received an inactivated influenza vaccine.

This clonotype was detected many times. This chain links TRBV11-2 with TRBJ2-2, with TRBD1 matching 8 bases. Germline assignment: CDR1 SGHAT and CDR2 FQNNGV. The J segment lost 5 bases and the V segment lost 5 bases, leaving 10 bases of the junction unmatched. CDR3 length: 16 residues. In DNA form, the CDR3 reads TGTGCCAGCAGCATAAGACAGGGGTTGGGTACCGGGGAGCTGTTTTTT. It translates to CASSIRQGLGTGELFF.

This clonotype showed up just a few times. The chain uses TRBV20-1 and TRBJ2-7; no clear D gene. The length of the CDR3 is 14 residues. Germline assignment: CDR1 DFQATT and CDR2 SNEGSKA (reference sequence). V gave up 2 bases and J gave up 3 bases, with 14 bases separating them. Written as DNA, the CDR3 is TGCAGTGCTAGATCTCCGGTAAGGGACTACGAGCAGTACTTC. It yields the protein CSARSPVRDYEQYF.

The chain is built from TRBV6-1 and TRBJ1-5, with TRBD1 matching 7 bases. Germline trimming cut 3 bases from V and 5 bases from J; bases unmatched to any gene: 7. Looked up from germline, CDR1 is MNHNS and CDR2 is SASEGT. CDR3 length: 15 residues. The CDR3 bases are TGTGCCAGCAGTGACGCAGGGGGAATGTATCAGCCCCAGCATTTT. Protein product: CASSDAGGMYQPQHF.

The chain couples TRBV15 to TRBJ2-5, with 8 bases that match TRBD1. The J segment lost 3 bases and the V segment lost 2 bases, leaving 2 bases of the junction unmatched. The CDR3 contains 14 residues. Per the germline V gene, CDR1 is LNHNV and CDR2 is YYDKDF (reference sequence). CDR3 DNA: TGTGCCACCAGCAGACAGGGGGCGGAAGAGACCCAGTACTTC. Translating gives CATSRQGAEETQYF.

The chain combines TRBV5-5 with TRBJ1-5; possibly TRBD1 for D (5 bases). The CDR3 contains 14 residues. The V end was cut by 1 base, the J end by 3 bases, with 8 bases between. The germline V gene encodes CDR1 SGHKS and CDR2 YYEKEE (reference sequence). CDR3 DNA: TGTGCCAGCAGCTTGCACGGGGCCAATCAGCCCCAGCATTTT. This encodes CASSLHGANQPQHF.

This chain uses TRBV23-1 with TRBJ2-7, with D unclear. TRBV23-1 is marked as an open reading frame, function uncertain. V was trimmed by 2 bases and J by 3 bases, leaving 17 bases between them. This CDR3 comprises 16 residues. The CDR3 nucleotides are TGCGCCAGCAGTCAAGCTCCCTCTAAAATCAACTACGAGCAGTACTTC. Its protein is CASSQAPSKINYEQYF.

This clonotype was seen a handful of times. For the CDR3, the DNA is TGCAGCGTTGAAAAAGGAGCTAATACGCAGTATTTT. Protein sequence: CSVEKGANTQYF. This sequence joins TRBV29-1 and TRBJ2-3, with D unclear. Germline V lookup: CDR1 SQVTM, CDR2 ANQGSEA. This CDR3 region has 12 residues. Trimming stripped 2 bases from V and 7 bases from J, with 10 bases between.

J is TRBJ1-6 and V is TRBV2; the match to TRBD1 covers 9 bases. Losses at the gene ends were 5 bases for V and 14 bases for J; bases not matched to a gene: 7. Per germline, CDR1 SNHLY and CDR2 FYNNEI. There are 13 residues in the CDR3. The chain's CDR3 is CASSRTGAFALHF. In nucleotides, the CDR3 is TGTGCCAGCAGTAGGACAGGGGCTTTTGCCCTCCACTTT.

The chain combines TRBV29-1 with TRBJ2-2; D tentatively reads TRBD1 or TRBD2 (5 bases each). Germline CDR1 is SQVTM and CDR2 is ANQGSEA. The CDR3 has 15 residues. Trimming pared 4 bases from V and 3 bases from J, leaving 15 bases between. CDR3 DNA sequence: TGCAGCGTTGGGCCAGAGGGGCGCGACACCGGGGAGCTGTTTTTT. Protein sequence: CSVGPEGRDTGELFF.